This TCR beta chain was retrieved from a study of blood T cell repertoires in COVID-19. About the research overall: Collection of acute and convalescent COVID-19 samples took place in the United States, Italy and Spain. From T cells, B-cell-depleted T cells, or PBMCs came the material, which was cDNA or gDNA.

Original processing methods: Amplification from reference gene primers served as the basis for estimated nucleated cell counts. The method was immunoSEQ multiplex PCR; TCRdb's version includes in-frame clones alone and lacks a portion of them. That table gives V, J and clone size, and the DNA gave D and trimming. This table holds around 52,000 clones, roughly 90% found once. Those enrolled in Seattle joined during active infection and were followed longitudinally afterward. Input material: peripheral blood. The source is a woman older than 75 with COVID-19, enrolled during active disease.

The CDR3 sequence: CASSQMGQGNEKLFF. For the CDR3, the DNA is TGTGCCAGCAGCCAAATGGGACAGGGTAATGAAAAACTGTTTTTT. The chain employs TRBV2 and TRBJ1-4; 9 nucleotides line up with TRBD1. Germline V gene lookup returns CDR1 SNHLY and CDR2 FYNNEI. The CDR3 sequence is 15 residues long. J gave up 4 bases and V 6 bases, and 6 bases lay outside the gene matches.